This TCR beta chain was profiled in a study of blood T cell repertoires in COVID-19. The wider study: Material from acute and convalescent COVID-19 was sourced from the United States, Italy and Spain. T cells, B-cell-depleted T cells, or PBMCs provided the cDNA or gDNA that served as material.

V lost 1 base and J 7 bases, leaving 5 bases between the germline ends. Germline V gives CDR1 SGHAT, CDR2 FQDESV (reference sequence). The CDR3 runs to 11 residues. Original handling: Estimation of nucleated cell counts relied on the amplification of reference gene primers. TCRdb keeps only in-frame clones here, not all; method: immunoSEQ multiplex PCR. The V and J calls and clone size are taken from that table; D and trimming were inferred from the DNA. The sample lists about 150,000 clones, roughly 82% seen once, with more than 5.5% in the top ten. Material for sequencing was peripheral blood. The receptor comes from a woman aged 45-59 years in a cohort sampled during active or convalescent COVID-19. The V gene is TRBV11-1, the J gene TRBJ2-7; a possible D gene is TRBD1 (5 bases). The CDR3 loop reads CASSLDREQYF. CDR3 DNA: TGTGCCAGCAGCTTAGACAGGGAGCAGTACTTC.